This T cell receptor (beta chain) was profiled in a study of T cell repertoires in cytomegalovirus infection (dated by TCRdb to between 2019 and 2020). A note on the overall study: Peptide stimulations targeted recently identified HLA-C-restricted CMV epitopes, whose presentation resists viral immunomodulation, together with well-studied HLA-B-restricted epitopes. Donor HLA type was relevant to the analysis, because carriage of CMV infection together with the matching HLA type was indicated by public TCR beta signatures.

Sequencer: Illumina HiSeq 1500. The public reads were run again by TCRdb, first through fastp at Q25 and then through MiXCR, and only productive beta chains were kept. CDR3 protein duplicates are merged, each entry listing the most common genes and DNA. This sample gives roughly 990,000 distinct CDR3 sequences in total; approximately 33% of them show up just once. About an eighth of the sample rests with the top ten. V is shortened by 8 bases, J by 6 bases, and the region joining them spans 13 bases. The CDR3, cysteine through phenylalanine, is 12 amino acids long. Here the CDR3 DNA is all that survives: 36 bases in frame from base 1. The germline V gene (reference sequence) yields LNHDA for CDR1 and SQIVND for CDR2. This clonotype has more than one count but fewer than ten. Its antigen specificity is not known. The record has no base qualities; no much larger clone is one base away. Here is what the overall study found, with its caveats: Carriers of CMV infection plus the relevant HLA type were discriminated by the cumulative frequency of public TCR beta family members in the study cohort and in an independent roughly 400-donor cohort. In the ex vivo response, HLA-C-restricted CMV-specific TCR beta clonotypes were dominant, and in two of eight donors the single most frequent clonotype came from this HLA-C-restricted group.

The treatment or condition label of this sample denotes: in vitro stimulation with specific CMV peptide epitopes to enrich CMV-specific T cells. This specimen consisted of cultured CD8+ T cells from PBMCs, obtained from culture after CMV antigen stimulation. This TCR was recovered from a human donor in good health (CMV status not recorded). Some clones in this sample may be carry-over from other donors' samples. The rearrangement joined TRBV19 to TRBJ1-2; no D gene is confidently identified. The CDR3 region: CASRHIMHGYTF. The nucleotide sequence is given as TGTGCCAGTCGACACATTATGCATGGCTACACCTTC.